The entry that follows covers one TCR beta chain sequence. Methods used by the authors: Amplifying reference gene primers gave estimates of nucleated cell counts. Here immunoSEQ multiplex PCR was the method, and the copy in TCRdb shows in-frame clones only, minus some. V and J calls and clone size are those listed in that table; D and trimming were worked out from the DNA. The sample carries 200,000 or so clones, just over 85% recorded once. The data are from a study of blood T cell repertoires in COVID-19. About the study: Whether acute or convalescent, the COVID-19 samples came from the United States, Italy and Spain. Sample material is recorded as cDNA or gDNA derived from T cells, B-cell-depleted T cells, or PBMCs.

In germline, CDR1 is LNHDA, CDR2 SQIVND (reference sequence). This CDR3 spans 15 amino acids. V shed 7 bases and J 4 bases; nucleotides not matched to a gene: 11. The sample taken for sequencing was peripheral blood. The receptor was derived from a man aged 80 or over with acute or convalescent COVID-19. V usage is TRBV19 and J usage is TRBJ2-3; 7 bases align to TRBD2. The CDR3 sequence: CASKLQWGGADTQYF. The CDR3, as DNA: TGTGCCAGTAAGCTCCAGTGGGGGGGGGCAGATACGCAGTATTTT.